These 7 T cell receptor beta chains share one sample of origin, sequenced in a study of cytomegalovirus exposure and HLA in healthy donors (dated by TCRdb to the late 2010s). Library preparation employed the immunoSEQ multiplex PCR assay. A mixture of 60 forward primers for TCR Vbeta segments and 13 reverse primers for TCR Jbeta segments was used in the multiplex PCR. TCRdb's version of the immuneACCESS table is confined to in-frame rearrangements and falls short of the full clone set. An unresolved V gene accounts for under half of the shortfall where checked; the remainder is of unknown origin. For this sample the table gives over 100,000 clones, of which around 80% were detected only once. The ten largest clonotypes hold approximately 1.9% of the sample. Sequencing was performed on PBMCs. The receptors here all came from a middle-aged woman in good health and CMV-seronegative.

CDR3 in DNA: TGTGCCAGCTCACCTTTCGCGGGACAGGGGGGCGAGCAGTACTTC. Protein: CASSPFAGQGGEQYF. The chain has TRBV18 and TRBJ2-7; 11 bases line up with TRBD1. The trim removed 3 bases at V and 6 bases at J, leaving 7 bases unmatched. Germline V gene lookup returns CDR1 KGHSH and CDR2 LQKENI. CDR3 length equals 15 residues.

This clone has more than one count but fewer than ten. V gene TRBV29-1 combines with J gene TRBJ2-1; the match to TRBD2 covers 9 bases. Germline CDR1 is SQVTM and CDR2 is ANQGSEA. This CDR3 comprises 17 residues. Losses at the gene ends were 7 bases for V and 0 bases for J; bases not matched to a gene: 13. The CDR3 nucleotides read TGCAGCGCCCTGCTAGCGGGAAGAAGCGGCTCCTACAATGAGCAGTTCTTC. Protein product: CSALLAGRSGSYNEQFF.

The chain uses TRBV27 and TRBJ2-3; 15 bases agree with TRBD2. The germline CDR1 and CDR2 sequences are MNHEY and SMNVEV (reference sequence). This CDR3 has 18 residues. V trimming: 6 bases; J trimming: 4 bases; junction bases outside the gene matches: 11. This CDR3 reads CASSHPGTSGRRADTQYF. Here the CDR3 DNA reads TGTGCCAGCAGCCACCCCGGGACTAGCGGGAGGAGAGCAGATACGCAGTATTTT.

CDR3 in amino acids: CASSHPGERDSGELFF. The CDR3 DNA follows: TGTGCCAGCTCACACCCTGGGGAGCGGGACTCCGGGGAGCTGTTTTTT. The chain couples TRBV18 to TRBJ2-2, with 7 positions matching TRBD2. Germline CDR1 is KGHSH and CDR2 is LQKENI. CDR3 length: 16 residues. Trimming took 4 bases from V and 6 from J; bases not matched to a gene: 11.

J is TRBJ2-1 and V is TRBV5-1; 7 bases align to TRBD1. J gave up 7 bases and V 2 bases, and 6 bases lay outside the gene matches. Germline values: CDR1 SGHRS, CDR2 YFSETQ. This CDR3 comprises 14 residues. CDR3 region: CASSLIGDRNEQFF. The CDR3 bases are TGCGCCAGCAGCTTAATCGGGGACAGAAATGAGCAGTTCTTC.

In DNA, the CDR3 is TGTGCCAGCAGCTCAGGTGCGGATACGCAGTATTTT. This codes for CASSSGADTQYF. The chain is built from TRBV5-6 and TRBJ2-3; D is ambiguous. The CDR3 is 12 amino acids. Per germline, CDR1 SGHDT and CDR2 YYEEEE. V was cut by 3 bases and J by 6 bases, with 8 bases left in between.

This chain connects TRBV4-1 to TRBJ1-2; 10 bases match TRBD1. CDR1 and CDR2 from the germline V gene are MGHRA and YSYEKL. The CDR3 runs to 15 residues. After removal of 1 base from V and 4 bases from J, the junction contained 3 bases not matched to a gene. CDR3 sequence reads: CASSQARTGGYGYTF. Here the CDR3 DNA reads TGCGCCAGCAGCCAAGCTAGGACAGGGGGCTATGGCTACACCTTC.